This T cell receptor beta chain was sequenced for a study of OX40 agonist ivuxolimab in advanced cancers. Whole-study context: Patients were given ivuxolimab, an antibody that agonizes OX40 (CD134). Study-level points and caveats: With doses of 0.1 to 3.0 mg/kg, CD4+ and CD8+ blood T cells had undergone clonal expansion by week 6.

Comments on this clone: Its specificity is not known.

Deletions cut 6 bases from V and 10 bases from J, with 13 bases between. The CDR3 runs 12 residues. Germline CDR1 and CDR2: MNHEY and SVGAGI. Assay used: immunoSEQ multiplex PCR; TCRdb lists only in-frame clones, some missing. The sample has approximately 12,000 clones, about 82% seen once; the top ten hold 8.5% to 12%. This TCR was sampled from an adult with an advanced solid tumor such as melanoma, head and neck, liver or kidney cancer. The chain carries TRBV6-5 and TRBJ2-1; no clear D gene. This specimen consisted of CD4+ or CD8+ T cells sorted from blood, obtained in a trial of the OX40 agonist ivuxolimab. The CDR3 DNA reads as TGTGCCAGCAGCCGGGCGTTCAACGAGCAGTTCTTC. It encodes CASSRAFNEQFF.